One and the same sample provided the 26 T cell receptor beta chains below, sequenced in a study of blood T cell repertoires in COVID-19. Generated by immunoSEQ multiplex PCR, the TCRdb table keeps only in-frame clones and is missing some. The sample shows over 35,000 clones, 79% of them seen only once. The specimen was peripheral blood. The receptors stem from an older man with acute or convalescent COVID-19.

This clone was seen just once. The rearrangement uses TRBV7-2 and TRBJ2-2; D is possibly TRBD2 (6 bases). V gave up 5 bases and J gave up 1 base, with 14 bases separating them. Germline values: CDR1 SGHTA, CDR2 FQGNSA. The CDR3 is made up of 16 amino acids. The CDR3 region has the DNA TGTGCCAGCAGCACGTATCTAGCGCAGAACACCGGGGAGCTGTTTTTT. Protein product: CASSTYLAQNTGELFF.

This clone was detected a few times. The chain carries TRBV19 and TRBJ2-2; 7 nucleotides match TRBD2. Unmatched junction bases numbered 6, after V lost 6 bases and J lost 5 bases. CDR3 length: 14 amino acids. The germline gives CDR1 LNHDA, CDR2 SQIVND (reference sequence). The CDR3, as DNA: TGTGCCAGTAGCCCCCTCGGGGGGACCGGGGAGCTGTTTTTT. It yields the protein CASSPLGGTGELFF. The full variable domain, completed using reference TRBV19 and TRBJ2-2, is DGGITQSPKYLFRKEGQNVTLSCEQNLNHDAMYWYRQDPGQGLRLIYYSQIVNDFQKGDIAEGYSVSREKKESFPLTVTSAQKNPTAFYLCASSPLGGTGELFFGEGSRLTVL.

The chain couples TRBV24-1 to TRBJ1-5, with 7 bases aligning to TRBD1. Trimming cost V 4 bases and J 16 bases; bases outside gene matches: 9. Germline V gene data show CDR1 as KGHDR and CDR2 as SFDVKD. The CDR3 sequence is 12 residues long. Here the CDR3 DNA reads TGTGCCACCAGTGACTCGGGACAGCTTCACCATTTT. Encoded protein: CATSDSGQLHHF.

V is TRBV2 and J is TRBJ2-7, with TRBD1 matching 9 bases. Trimming cost V 1 base and J 7 bases; bases outside gene matches: 5. The CDR3 length is 14 residues. Germline CDR1 and CDR2: SNHLY and FYNNEI. As DNA, the CDR3 is TGTGCCAGCAGTGAAGACACAGGGGGCGGTGAGCAGTACTTC. Amino acids: CASSEDTGGGEQYF.

This chain uses TRBV27 with TRBJ2-1, with 9 bases lining up with TRBD2. There are 19 residues in the CDR3. The V segment lost 3 bases and the J segment 1 base; nucleotides outside the gene matches: 13. Per germline, CDR1 MNHEY and CDR2 SMNVEV (reference sequence). CDR3 DNA: TGTGCCAGCAGTTTGCTAAGGCTAGCGGGAAAGGGGTCCTACAATGAGCAGTTCTTC. Translation: CASSLLRLAGKGSYNEQFF.

The rearrangement links TRBV5-4 to TRBJ2-1; TRBD2 aligns across 10 bases. J gave up 7 bases and V 3 bases, and 7 bases lay outside the gene matches. Germline V gene data show CDR1 as SGHNT and CDR2 as YYREEE (reference sequence). The CDR3 has 15 amino acids. CDR3 sequence: CASSSPAGGPNEQFF. The DNA of the CDR3 is TGTGCCAGCAGCTCCCCAGCGGGAGGGCCGAATGAGCAGTTCTTC.

V and J are TRBV18 and TRBJ2-5; tentatively, D is TRBD2 (5 bases). Germline loops: CDR1 KGHSH, CDR2 LQKENI. The germline V and J ends were trimmed by 3 bases and 2 bases, with 19 bases remaining between them. The CDR3 length is 17 residues. CDR3 sequence (DNA): TGTGCCAGCTCACCTGACCGGGCGGCCCGGGAACAAGAGACCCAGTACTTC. It translates to CASSPDRAAREQETQYF.

V and J are TRBV18 and TRBJ2-7; no clear D. Germline CDR1 is KGHSH and CDR2 is LQKENI. This CDR3 region has 15 residues. The germline V and J ends were trimmed by 5 bases and 2 bases, with 16 bases remaining between them. The CDR3 protein is CASSFTSRLAYEQYF. CDR3 DNA sequence: TGTGCCAGCTCATTCACTTCCAGGTTAGCCTACGAGCAGTACTTC. The whole variable domain, filled in from reference TRBV18 and TRBJ2-7, reads NAGVMQNPRHLVRRRGQEARLRCSPMKGHSHVYWYRQLPEEGLKFMVYLQKENIIDESGMPKERFSAEFPKEGPSILRIQQVVRGDSAAYFCASSFTSRLAYEQYFGPGTRLTVT.

The chain uses TRBV5-6 and TRBJ2-1; no clear D. CDR3 length equals 14 residues. V lost 2 bases to trimming and J lost 1 base, with 7 bases between them. Germline CDR1 reads SGHDT; CDR2 reads YYEEEE. The CDR3 loop is CASSFGSSYNEQFF. Here the CDR3 DNA reads TGTGCCAGCAGCTTCGGTTCATCCTACAATGAGCAGTTCTTC.

This chain connects TRBV19 to TRBJ1-3; tentative D call: TRBD1 (5 bases). Trimming removed 8 bases at V and 1 base at J, with 12 bases between. Germline-derived CDR1 and CDR2 are LNHDA and SQIVND (reference sequence). CDR3 length: 14 amino acids. The CDR3, as DNA: TGTGCCAGTCGCTCAGGGCAGTCTGGAAACACCATATATTTT. It specifies CASRSGQSGNTIYF.

CDR3 region: CASTPRQNTEAFF. CDR3 bases: TGTGCCAGCACCCCCCGACAGAACACTGAAGCTTTCTTT. This chain uses TRBV7-9 with TRBJ1-1, with no clear D. V was shortened by 7 bases and J by 1 base, with 10 bases between the two germline ends. The CDR3 consists of 13 residues. Germline-derived CDR1 and CDR2 are SEHNR and FQNEAQ (reference sequence).

V and J are TRBV18 and TRBJ2-3; 7 bases map to TRBD2. V lost 2 bases and J lost 2; bases outside the gene matches: 4. Germline loops: CDR1 KGHSH, CDR2 LQKENI. The CDR3 is 15 residues long. This chain's CDR3 is CASSPSGTNTDTQYF. Written as DNA, the CDR3 is TGTGCCAGCTCACCAAGCGGGACTAACACAGATACGCAGTATTTT.

This chain uses TRBV6-5 with TRBJ1-5; TRBD1 is a possible D gene (6 bases). There are 14 residues in the CDR3. Trimming pared 7 bases from V and 4 bases from J, leaving 14 bases between. From germline, CDR1 is MNHEY and CDR2 SVGAGI. CDR3 sequence reads: CASTPTGLNQPQHF. The CDR3 bases are TGTGCCAGCACCCCGACAGGACTGAATCAGCCCCAGCATTTT.

The chain carries TRBV29-1 and TRBJ2-1; TRBD2 aligns across 10 bases. CDR3 length: 15 amino acids. The germline gives CDR1 SQVTM, CDR2 ANQGSEA. V was clipped by 4 bases and J by 6 bases; unmatched bases: 9. The CDR3 bases are TGCAGCGTTGTTCCCCTAGCGGGAGTCGGCAATGAGCAGTTCTTC. This gives the protein CSVVPLAGVGNEQFF.

The chain combines TRBV7-2 with TRBJ2-7, with D maybe TRBD2 (7 bases). Germline CDR1 reads SGHTA; CDR2 reads FQGNSA. CDR3 size: 15 residues. V was shortened by 5 bases and J by 9 bases, with 23 bases between the two germline ends. The CDR3 nucleotides are TGTGCCAGCAGCCCGCCCGGAGGGGGGAGGGCCGTGCAGTACTTC. Translating gives CASSPPGGGRAVQYF.

This clone appeared a few times. The chain combines TRBV9 with TRBJ2-6, with TRBD2 matching over 9 bases. With 5 bases clipped from V and 0 bases from J, the junction kept 6 bases outside the gene matches. The CDR3 runs to 17 residues. Germline-derived CDR1 and CDR2 are SGDLS and YYNGEE. CDR3 sequence (DNA): TGTGCCAGCAGGAGTAGCGGGAGCCTCTCTGGGGCCAACGTCCTGACTTTC. Its protein product is CASRSSGSLSGANVLTF.

The chain employs TRBV20-1 and TRBJ1-1; D ambiguous. V was cut by 5 bases and J by 8 bases, with 12 bases left in between. Germline CDR1 and CDR2: DFQATT and SNEGSKA (reference sequence). The CDR3 runs to 11 residues. CDR3 sequence reads: CSASPGIEAFF. For the CDR3, the DNA is TGCAGTGCTTCCCCCGGGATCGAAGCTTTCTTT.

This sequence joins TRBV2 and TRBJ2-7; 12 nucleotides agree with TRBD2. The V segment lost 9 bases and the J segment 6 bases; nucleotides outside the gene matches: 12. The CDR3 totals 15 residues. Germline CDR1 and CDR2: SNHLY and FYNNEI. The CDR3 DNA reads TGTGCCAGGGGGGAAGGACTAGCGGGAACTGCCGAGCAGTACTTC. This encodes CARGEGLAGTAEQYF.

The genes are TRBV10-3 and TRBJ2-7; a weak D match, TRBD2 (5 bases). The germline V gene has CDR1 ENHRY and CDR2 SYGVKD. The CDR3 contains 13 residues. V lost 2 bases to trimming and J lost 5 bases, with 10 bases between them. The DNA of the CDR3 is TGTGCCATCAGTGAGATAATGAGGGACGAGCAGTACTTC. As protein: CAISEIMRDEQYF.

This chain joins TRBV27 and TRBJ2-1, with D uncertain. Trimming took off 5 bases at V and 7 bases at J, with 21 bases between the two ends. Germline V gene lookup returns CDR1 MNHEY and CDR2 SMNVEV (reference sequence). The CDR3 consists of 16 residues. The CDR3 DNA is TGTGCCAGCAGTCCCTCGCCTTCCCCCATACAGAATGAGCAGTTCTTC. Amino acids: CASSPSPSPIQNEQFF.

The rearrangement links TRBV14 to TRBJ2-5; 7 bases are a match to TRBD2. This CDR3 comprises 18 residues. In germline, CDR1 is SGHDN, CDR2 FVKESK. The junction had 12 bases not matched to a gene; V was cut back by 0 bases and J by 2 bases. Written as DNA, the CDR3 is TGTGCCAGCAGCCAAGATAGTTTCCGCGGGAGTGTACAAGAGACCCAGTACTTC. It translates to CASSQDSFRGSVQETQYF.

The V and J genes are TRBV18 and TRBJ1-5; D remains ambiguous. CDR1 and CDR2 (germline): KGHSH, LQKENI. V lost 3 bases to trimming and J lost 0 bases, with 9 bases between them. The CDR3 covers 15 residues. The CDR3 protein is CASSPNTHSNQPQHF. DNA of the CDR3: TGTGCCAGCTCACCGAATACTCATAGCAATCAGCCCCAGCATTTT.

This chain links TRBV28 with TRBJ2-7; the match to TRBD2 covers 7 bases. The trim removed 3 bases at V and 3 bases at J, leaving 14 bases unmatched. The CDR3 length is 17 residues. Germline lookup yields CDR1 MDHEN and CDR2 SYDVKM. CDR3 nucleotide sequence: TGTGCCAGCAGTTTCCACGCCCCTAGCGGAGGCTACTACGAGCAGTACTTC. Translating gives CASSFHAPSGGYYEQYF.

This chain uses TRBV7-2 with TRBJ2-2, with a possible D match to TRBD2 (6 bases). This CDR3 spans 19 amino acids. The V gene's germline CDR1 is SGHTA and CDR2 FQGNSA. V was pared by 1 base and J by 3 bases, with 21 bases between. The CDR3 DNA reads TGTGCCAGCAGCTTAGGATTTGGCAGGGAGGTGGGAGACACCGGGGAGCTGTTTTTT. Its protein product is CASSLGFGREVGDTGELFF.

The J gene is TRBJ2-7, the V gene TRBV28; TRBD2 matches 7 bases. Germline V CDR1 and CDR2: MDHEN, SYDVKM. With 5 bases clipped from V and 2 bases from J, the junction kept 12 bases outside the gene matches. The CDR3 length is 16 residues. The CDR3 region has the DNA TGTGCCAGCAGTCTCCTGGGCGGGGGAACTCCCTACGAGCAGTACTTC. This codes for CASSLLGGGTPYEQYF.

The chain combines TRBV7-6 with TRBJ2-5; TRBD1 matches 7 bases. CDR3 length: 14 amino acids. Germline V gene lookup returns CDR1 SGHVS and CDR2 FNYEAQ. The ends lost 5 bases at V and 5 bases at J; junction bases unmatched: 8. CDR3 region: CASSPQTGLETQYF. The CDR3 DNA reads as TGTGCCAGCAGCCCACAGACAGGGTTGGAGACCCAGTACTTC.